A selection of T cell receptor beta chains follows, all from one sample in a study of blood T cell repertoires in COVID-19. Measured with immunoSEQ multiplex PCR; TCRdb has only the in-frame clones, and not every one. Of 200,000 or so clones listed, about 88% are singletons. The specimen was peripheral blood. The receptor set was obtained from a middle-aged man with COVID-19, enrolled during active disease. Both conserved end residues are part of each CDR3.

j_call	v_call	cdr3_aa
TRBJ2-3	TRBV5-4	CASSASLTGTDTQYF
TRBJ2-1	TRBV5-1	CASSLEITSNEQFF
TRBJ2-7	TRBV3-1/TRBV3-2	CASSQDGLAVTTYEQYF
TRBJ2-3	TRBV5-6	CASSSPGQGLIDTQYF
TRBJ1-5	TRBV11-2	CASSDGTHPNQPQHF
TRBJ2-5	TRBV11-2	CASSLGQQETQYF
TRBJ1-5	TRBV18	CASSPWTGDNQPQHF
TRBJ2-1	TRBV3-1/TRBV3-2	CASSQENPEVAGPSYNEQFF
TRBJ1-1	TRBV5-1	CASRTGTGGGGERNTEAFF
TRBJ1-6	TRBV14	CASSQDRTSGTSPLHF
TRBJ1-2	TRBV29-1	CSAGQGDGYTF
TRBJ2-5	TRBV7-9	CASSLWAGKETQYF
TRBJ2-7	TRBV7-2	CASSLRQYEQYF
TRBJ2-7	TRBV30	CASGLPNSYEQYF
TRBJ2-7	TRBV30	CAWSDPLGGRDEQYF
TRBJ2-5	TRBV11-2	CASSLHTAVQETQYF
TRBJ2-1	TRBV5-4	CASSPASGVGNEQFF
TRBJ2-2	TRBV28	CASSDPGQVTGELFF
TRBJ2-7	TRBV3-1/TRBV3-2	CASSQVQNEQYF
TRBJ2-1	TRBV27	CASSTLDRIYNEQFF
TRBJ1-6	TRBV18	CASSPQRAPNYSPLHF
TRBJ2-7	TRBV4-3	CASSQGAGTKAYEQYF
TRBJ2-5	TRBV10-3	CAIRATGGETQYF
TRBJ2-1	TRBV10-3	CASRGTEIMKQFF